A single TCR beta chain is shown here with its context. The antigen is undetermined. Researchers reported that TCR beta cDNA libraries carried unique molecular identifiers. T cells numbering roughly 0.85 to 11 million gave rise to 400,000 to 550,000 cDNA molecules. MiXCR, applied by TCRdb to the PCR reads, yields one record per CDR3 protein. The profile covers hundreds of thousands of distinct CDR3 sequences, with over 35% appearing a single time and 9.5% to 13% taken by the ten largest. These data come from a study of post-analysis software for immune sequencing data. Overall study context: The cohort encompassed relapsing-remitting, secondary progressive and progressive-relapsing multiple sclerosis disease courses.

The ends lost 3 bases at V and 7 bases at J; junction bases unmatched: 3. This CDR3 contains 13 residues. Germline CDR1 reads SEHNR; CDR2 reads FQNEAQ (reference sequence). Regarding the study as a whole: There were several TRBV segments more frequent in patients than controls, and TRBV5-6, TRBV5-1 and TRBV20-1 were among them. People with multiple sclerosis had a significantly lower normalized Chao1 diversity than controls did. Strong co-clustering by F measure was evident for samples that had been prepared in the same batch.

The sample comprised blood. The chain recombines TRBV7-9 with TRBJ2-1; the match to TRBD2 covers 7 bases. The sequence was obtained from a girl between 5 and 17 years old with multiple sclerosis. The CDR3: CASSFGGENEQFF. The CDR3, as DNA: TGTGCCAGCAGCTTTGGGGGGGAAAATGAGCAGTTCTTC.